This T cell receptor (beta chain) was captured by sequencing in a study of T cells in Graves' hyperthyroidism and ophthalmopathy. Study-wide points: Ophthalmopathy was separated from stable hyperthyroidism by a 13 V-J model. Among clonotypes expanded in thyroid above 0.001, most were also found in blood.

This clonotype has more than one count but fewer than ten. Its antigen is not known. Trimming at V came to 5 bases and at J to 0 bases, leaving 4 bases not matched to a gene. From germline, CDR1 is SEHNR and CDR2 FQNEAQ (reference sequence). The CDR3 extends over 17 amino acids. RNA transcripts served as the template for amplifying TCR beta CDR3 regions. The TCR CDR3 first-round RT-PCR relied on the HTBI primer set. TCRdb re-derived calls from the multiplex PCR reads in MiXCR, one entry per CDR3 protein. The profile shows about 300,000 distinct CDR3 sequences, roughly 15% of them singletons. Uncontrolled infection, other autoimmune disease, pregnancy or lactation led to exclusion. For the diagnoses, clinical symptoms, serum thyroxine and TRAb, thyroid ultrasound and orbital computed tomography were used.

Sequenced input: blood. This sequence was found in a middle-aged woman with Graves' hyperthyroidism. J is TRBJ2-1 and V is TRBV7-9; 13 nucleotides agree with TRBD2. As DNA, the CDR3 is TGTGCCAGCAGCACCAGGACTAGCGGGAGCTCCTACAATGAGCAGTTCTTC. Its translation is CASSTRTSGSSYNEQFF.